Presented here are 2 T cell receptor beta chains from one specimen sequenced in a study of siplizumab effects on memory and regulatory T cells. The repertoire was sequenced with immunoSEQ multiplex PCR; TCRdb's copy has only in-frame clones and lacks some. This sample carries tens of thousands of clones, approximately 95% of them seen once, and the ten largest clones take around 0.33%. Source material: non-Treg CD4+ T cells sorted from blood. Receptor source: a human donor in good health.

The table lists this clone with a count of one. This CDR3 reads CSGYRGQETQYF. The DNA for the CDR3 is TGCAGCGGTTACAGGGGGCAGGAGACCCAGTACTTC. The chain couples TRBV29-1 to TRBJ2-5, with 9 positions matching TRBD1. Losses at the gene ends were 7 bases for V and 5 bases for J; bases not matched to a gene: 5. The germline V gene has CDR1 SQVTM and CDR2 ANQGSEA. CDR3 length: 12 amino acids.

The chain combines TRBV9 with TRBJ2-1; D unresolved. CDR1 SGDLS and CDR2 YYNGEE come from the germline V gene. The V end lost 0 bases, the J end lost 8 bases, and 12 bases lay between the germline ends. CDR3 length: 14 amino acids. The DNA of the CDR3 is TGTGCCAGCAGCGTAGCTACGGGTGTGTATGAGCAGTTCTTC. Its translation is CASSVATGVYEQFF.